This T cell receptor (beta chain) was profiled in a study of T cells after yellow fever vaccination. Study-wide context: For low cell numbers, libraries were made with SMART-Seq v4 Ultra Low Input. Findings and limits, study-wide: A small proportion of clonotypes was detected in both the CD4 and CD8 compartments. Clones that expanded after primary vaccination mostly reappeared after the booster (around 96% CD4, 70% to 90% CD8).

They built TCR cDNA with 5'RACE template switching, a step that put in a universal primer site and UMIs. MiXCR was run by TCRdb on the 5' RACE reads, yielding one entry per CDR3 protein. The data show 620,000 or so distinct CDR3 sequences, roughly an eighth seen once. The sample holds a few counts of this clonotype. Its antigen remains unidentified. The J segment lost 5 bases and the V segment lost 8 bases, leaving 10 bases of the junction unmatched. This CDR3 has 17 residues. Germline V gene data show CDR1 as ENHRY and CDR2 as SYGVKD. The sequence was obtained from a man aged 30-40 years who received the YFV17D yellow fever vaccine. The genes are TRBV10-3 and TRBJ2-3; 16 bases align to TRBD2. Sequences were derived from PBMCs, sampled on the day of the yellow fever booster vaccination. The CDR3 nucleotides read TGTGCCATCGGTTCAGGGACTAGCGGGAGGGATCGAGATACGCAGTATTTT. It codes for CAIGSGTSGRDRDTQYF.